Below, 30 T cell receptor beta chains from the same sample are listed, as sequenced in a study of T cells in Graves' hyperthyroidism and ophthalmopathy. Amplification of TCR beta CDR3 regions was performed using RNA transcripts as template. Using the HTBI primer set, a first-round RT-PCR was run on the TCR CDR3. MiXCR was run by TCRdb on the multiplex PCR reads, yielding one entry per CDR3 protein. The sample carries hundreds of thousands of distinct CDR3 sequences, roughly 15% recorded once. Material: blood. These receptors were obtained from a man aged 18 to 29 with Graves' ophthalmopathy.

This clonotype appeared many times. CDR3 region: CASSLGQLTDTQYF. CDR3 DNA: TGTGCCAGCAGCTTAGGACAGCTCACAGATACGCAGTATTTT. V usage is TRBV7-9 and J usage is TRBJ2-3, with a possible D match to TRBD1 (5 bases). V dropped 1 base and J dropped 2 bases, with 7 bases sitting between them. This CDR3 spans 14 amino acids. The germline V gene encodes CDR1 SEHNR and CDR2 FQNEAQ (reference sequence).

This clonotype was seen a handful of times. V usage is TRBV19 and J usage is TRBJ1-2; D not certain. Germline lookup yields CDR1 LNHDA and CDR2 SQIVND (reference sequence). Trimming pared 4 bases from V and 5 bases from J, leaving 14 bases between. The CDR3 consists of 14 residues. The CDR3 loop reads CASSTVSLWYGYTF. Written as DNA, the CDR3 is TGTGCCAGTAGTACCGTCAGCCTGTGGTATGGCTACACCTTC.

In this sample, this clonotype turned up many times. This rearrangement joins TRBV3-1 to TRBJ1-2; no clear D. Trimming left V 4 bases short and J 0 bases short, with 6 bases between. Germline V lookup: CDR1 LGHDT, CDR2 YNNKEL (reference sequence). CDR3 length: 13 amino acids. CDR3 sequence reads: CASSPESNYGYTF. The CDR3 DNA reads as TGTGCCAGCAGCCCAGAATCTAACTATGGCTACACCTTC.

CDR3 nucleotide sequence: TGTGCCACCAGCAGACCTTGGACTAGCGAGCCAGACGCGCAGTACTTC. This translates into CATSRPWTSEPDAQYF. The rearrangement joins TRBV15 to TRBJ2-7; 9 bases align to TRBD2. The CDR3 runs to 16 residues. CDR1 is LNHNV and CDR2 is YYDKDF in the germline V gene (reference sequence). V was pared by 2 bases and J by 9 bases, with 14 bases of the junction left unmatched.

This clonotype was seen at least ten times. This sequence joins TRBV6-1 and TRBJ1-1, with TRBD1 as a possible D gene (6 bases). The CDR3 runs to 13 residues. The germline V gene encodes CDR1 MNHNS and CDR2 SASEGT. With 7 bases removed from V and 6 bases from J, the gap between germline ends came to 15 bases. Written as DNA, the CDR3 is TGTGCCAGCACTAAACGGACAGCGCCTGAAGCTTTCTTT. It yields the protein CASTKRTAPEAFF.

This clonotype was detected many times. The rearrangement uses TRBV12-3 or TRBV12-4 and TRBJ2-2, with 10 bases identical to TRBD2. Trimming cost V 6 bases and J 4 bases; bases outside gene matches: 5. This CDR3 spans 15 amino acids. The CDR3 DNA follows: TGTGCCAGCAGCCGTAGCGGGAGGTTCACCGGGGAGCTGTTTTTT. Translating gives CASSRSGRFTGELFF.

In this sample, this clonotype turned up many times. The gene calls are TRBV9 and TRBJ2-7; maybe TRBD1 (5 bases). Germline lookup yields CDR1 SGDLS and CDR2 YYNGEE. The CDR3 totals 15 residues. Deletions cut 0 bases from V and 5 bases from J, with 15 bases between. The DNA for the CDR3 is TGTGCCAGCAGCGTAGCGGGCAGGGAAGTCGACGAGCAGTACTTC. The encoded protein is CASSVAGREVDEQYF. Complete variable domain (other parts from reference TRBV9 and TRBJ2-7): DSGVTQTPKHLITATGQRVTLRCSPRSGDLSVYWYQQSLDQGLQFLIQYYNGEERAKGNILERFSAQQFPDLHSELNLSSLELGDSALYFCASSVAGREVDEQYFGPGTRLTVT.

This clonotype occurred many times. In DNA, the CDR3 is TGTGCCAGCAGCGGGGGGGAGACTAGCGAGCGTTACAATGAGCAGTTCTTC. Its protein is CASSGGETSERYNEQFF. V gene TRBV9 combines with J gene TRBJ2-1, with 8 nucleotides matching TRBD2. The trim removed 3 bases at V and 4 bases at J, leaving 12 bases unmatched. The CDR3 contains 17 residues. Germline V gene data show CDR1 as SGDLS and CDR2 as YYNGEE.

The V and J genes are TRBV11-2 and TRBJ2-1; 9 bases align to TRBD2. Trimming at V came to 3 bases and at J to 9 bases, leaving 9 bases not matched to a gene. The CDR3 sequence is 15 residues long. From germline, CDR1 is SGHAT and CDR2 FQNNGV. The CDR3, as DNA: TGTGCCAGCAGCTTGGAGACTAGCGGACTCACTGAGCAGTTCTTC. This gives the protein CASSLETSGLTEQFF.

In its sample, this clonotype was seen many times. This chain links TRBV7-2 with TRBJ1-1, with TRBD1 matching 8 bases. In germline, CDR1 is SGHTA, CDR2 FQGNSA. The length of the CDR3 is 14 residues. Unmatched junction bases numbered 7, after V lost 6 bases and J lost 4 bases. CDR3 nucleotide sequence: TGTGCCAGCAGTTCAGGGGGCTTGGGCACTGAAGCTTTCTTT. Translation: CASSSGGLGTEAFF.

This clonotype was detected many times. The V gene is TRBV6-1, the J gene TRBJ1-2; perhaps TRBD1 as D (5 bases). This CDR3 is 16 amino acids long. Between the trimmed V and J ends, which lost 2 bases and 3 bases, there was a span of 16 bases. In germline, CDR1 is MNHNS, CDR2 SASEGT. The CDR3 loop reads CASSEYGEVGHYGYTF. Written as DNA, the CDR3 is TGTGCCAGCAGTGAATACGGGGAGGTGGGACACTATGGCTACACCTTC.

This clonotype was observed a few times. DNA of the CDR3: TGTGCCAGCAGCTTAGAGGTAGACTCCTGGGACAATGAGCAGTTCTTC. It codes for CASSLEVDSWDNEQFF. The chain carries TRBV7-9 and TRBJ2-1, with D uncertain. CDR1 SEHNR and CDR2 FQNEAQ come from the germline V gene (reference sequence). Trimming took off 1 base at V and 5 bases at J, with 15 bases between the two ends. This CDR3 comprises 16 residues.

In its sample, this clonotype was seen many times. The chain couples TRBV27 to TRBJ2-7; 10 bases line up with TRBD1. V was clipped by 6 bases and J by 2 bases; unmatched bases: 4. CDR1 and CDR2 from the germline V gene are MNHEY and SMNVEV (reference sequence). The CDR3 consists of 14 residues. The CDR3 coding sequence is TGTGCCAGCAGGGCCGGGACAGGGGCCTACGAGCAGTACTTC. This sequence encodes CASRAGTGAYEQYF.

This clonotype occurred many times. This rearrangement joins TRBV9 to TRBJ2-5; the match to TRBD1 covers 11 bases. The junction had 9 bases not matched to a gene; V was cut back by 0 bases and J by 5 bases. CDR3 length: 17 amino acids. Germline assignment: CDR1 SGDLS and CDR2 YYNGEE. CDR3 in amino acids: CASSVEGGQGAGETQYF. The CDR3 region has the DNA TGTGCCAGCAGCGTAGAGGGCGGACAGGGGGCGGGGGAGACCCAGTACTTC. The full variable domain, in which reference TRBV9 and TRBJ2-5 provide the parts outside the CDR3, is DSGVTQTPKHLITATGQRVTLRCSPRSGDLSVYWYQQSLDQGLQFLIQYYNGEERAKGNILERFSAQQFPDLHSELNLSSLELGDSALYFCASSVEGGQGAGETQYFGPGTRLLVL.

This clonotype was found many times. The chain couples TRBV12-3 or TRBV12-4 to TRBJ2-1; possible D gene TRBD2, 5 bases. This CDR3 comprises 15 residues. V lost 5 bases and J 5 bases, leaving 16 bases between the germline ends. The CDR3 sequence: CASSSTSPTHNEQFF. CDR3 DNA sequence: TGTGCCAGCAGTAGTACTAGTCCTACACACAATGAGCAGTTCTTC.

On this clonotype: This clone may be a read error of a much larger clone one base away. CDR3 residues: CASRKGGYEQFF. As DNA, the CDR3 is TGTGCCAGCAGGAAAGGTGGCTACGAGCAGTTCTTC. The chain carries TRBV2 and TRBJ2-7; D is ambiguous. Gene TRBJ2-1 matches the end of the DNA better, so the J call may be wrong. CDR3 size: 12 residues. CDR1 is SNHLY and CDR2 is FYNNEI in the germline V gene.

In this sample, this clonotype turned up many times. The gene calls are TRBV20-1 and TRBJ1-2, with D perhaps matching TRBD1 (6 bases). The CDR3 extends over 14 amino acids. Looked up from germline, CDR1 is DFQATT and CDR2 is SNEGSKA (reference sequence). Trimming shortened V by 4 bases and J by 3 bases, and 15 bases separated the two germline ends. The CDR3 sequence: CSAISPQGHYGYTF. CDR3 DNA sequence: TGCAGTGCTATCTCCCCACAGGGACACTATGGCTACACCTTC.

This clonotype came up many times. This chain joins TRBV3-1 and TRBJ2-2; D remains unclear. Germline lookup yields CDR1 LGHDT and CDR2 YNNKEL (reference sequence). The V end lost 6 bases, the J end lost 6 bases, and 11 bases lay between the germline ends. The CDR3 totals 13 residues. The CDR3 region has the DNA TGTGCCAGCAGTCAGACAATGGCCGGGGAGCTGTTTTTT. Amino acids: CASSQTMAGELFF.

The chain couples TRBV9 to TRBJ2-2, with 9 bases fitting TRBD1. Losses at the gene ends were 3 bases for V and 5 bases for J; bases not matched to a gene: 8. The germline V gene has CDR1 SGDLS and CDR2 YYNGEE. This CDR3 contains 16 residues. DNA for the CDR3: TGTGCCAGCAGCGCCCCGGGACAGGGTAGGACCGGGGAGCTGTTTTTT. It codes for CASSAPGQGRTGELFF.

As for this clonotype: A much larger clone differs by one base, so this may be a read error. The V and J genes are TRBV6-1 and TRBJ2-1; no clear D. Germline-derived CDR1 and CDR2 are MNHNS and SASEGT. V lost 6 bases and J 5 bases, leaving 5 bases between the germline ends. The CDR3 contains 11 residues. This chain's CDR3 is CASRGNNEQFF. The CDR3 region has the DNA TGTGCCAGCAGGGGGAACAATGAGCAGTTCTTC.

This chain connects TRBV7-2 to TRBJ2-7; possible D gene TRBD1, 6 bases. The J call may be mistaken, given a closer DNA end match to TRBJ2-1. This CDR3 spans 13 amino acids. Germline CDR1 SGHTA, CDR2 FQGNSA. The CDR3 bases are TGTGCCAGCAGCCTAGAACAGGGTCGCGAGCAGTTCTTC. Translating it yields CASSLEQGREQFF.

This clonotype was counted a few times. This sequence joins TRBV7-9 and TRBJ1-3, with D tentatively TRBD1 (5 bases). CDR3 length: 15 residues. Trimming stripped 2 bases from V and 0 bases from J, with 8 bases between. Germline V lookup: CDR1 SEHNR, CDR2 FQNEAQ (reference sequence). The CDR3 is CASSLSGSSGNTIYF. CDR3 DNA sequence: TGTGCCAGCAGCTTATCAGGGTCCTCTGGAAACACCATATATTTT.

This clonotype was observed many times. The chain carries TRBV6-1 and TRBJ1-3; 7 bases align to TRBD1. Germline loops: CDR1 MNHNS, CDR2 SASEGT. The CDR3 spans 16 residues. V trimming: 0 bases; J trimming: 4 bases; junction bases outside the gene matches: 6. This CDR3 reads CASSEALGTAGNTIYF. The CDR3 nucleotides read TGTGCCAGCAGTGAAGCGCTCGGGACAGCCGGAAACACCATATATTTT.

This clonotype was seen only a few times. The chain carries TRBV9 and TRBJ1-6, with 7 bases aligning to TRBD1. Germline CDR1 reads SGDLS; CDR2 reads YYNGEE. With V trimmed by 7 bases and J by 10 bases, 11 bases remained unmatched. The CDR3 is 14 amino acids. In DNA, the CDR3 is TGTGCCAGCTCCCCCAGGGAGGGGGCGTCACCCCTCCACTTT. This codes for CASSPREGASPLHF.

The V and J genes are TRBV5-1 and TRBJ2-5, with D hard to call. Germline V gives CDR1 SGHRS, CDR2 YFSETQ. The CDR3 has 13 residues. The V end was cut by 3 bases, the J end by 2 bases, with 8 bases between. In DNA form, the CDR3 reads TGCGCCAGCAGCTCAATACTACAAGAGACCCAGTACTTC. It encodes CASSSILQETQYF.

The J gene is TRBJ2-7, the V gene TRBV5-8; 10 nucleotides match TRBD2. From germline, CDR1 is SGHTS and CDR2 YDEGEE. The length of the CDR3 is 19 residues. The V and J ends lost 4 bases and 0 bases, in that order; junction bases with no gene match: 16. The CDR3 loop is CASSPVPSAGGPPSYEQYF. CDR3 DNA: TGTGCCAGCAGCCCCGTTCCCTCAGCGGGAGGGCCTCCCTCCTACGAGCAGTACTTC.

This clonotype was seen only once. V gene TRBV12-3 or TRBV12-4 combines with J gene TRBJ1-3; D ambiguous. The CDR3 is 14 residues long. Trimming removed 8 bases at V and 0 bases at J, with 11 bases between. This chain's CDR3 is CASRPTSSGNTIYF. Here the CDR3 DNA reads TGTGCCAGCCGACCGACCAGCTCTGGAAACACCATATATTTT.

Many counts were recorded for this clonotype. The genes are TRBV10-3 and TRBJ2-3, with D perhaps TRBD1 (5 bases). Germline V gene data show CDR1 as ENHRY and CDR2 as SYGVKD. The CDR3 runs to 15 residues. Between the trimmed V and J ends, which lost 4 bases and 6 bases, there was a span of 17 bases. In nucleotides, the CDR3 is TGTGCCATCAGTGCTCAGGGCGGAGATGGGGATACGCAGTATTTT. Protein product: CAISAQGGDGDTQYF.

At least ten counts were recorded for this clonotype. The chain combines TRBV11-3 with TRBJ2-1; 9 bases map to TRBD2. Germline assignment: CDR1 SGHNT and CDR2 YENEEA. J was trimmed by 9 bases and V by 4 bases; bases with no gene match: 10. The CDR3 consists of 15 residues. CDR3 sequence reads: CASSSPLAGRGEQFF. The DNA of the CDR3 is TGTGCCAGCAGCTCCCCTCTAGCGGGAAGGGGTGAGCAGTTCTTC.

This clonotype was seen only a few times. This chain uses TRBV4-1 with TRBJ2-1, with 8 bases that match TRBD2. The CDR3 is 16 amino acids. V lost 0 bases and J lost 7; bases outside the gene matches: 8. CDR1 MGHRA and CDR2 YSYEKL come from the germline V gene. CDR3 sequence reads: CASSQEPGGAANEQFF. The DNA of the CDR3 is TGCGCCAGCAGCCAAGAGCCGGGGGGGGCCGCTAATGAGCAGTTCTTC.